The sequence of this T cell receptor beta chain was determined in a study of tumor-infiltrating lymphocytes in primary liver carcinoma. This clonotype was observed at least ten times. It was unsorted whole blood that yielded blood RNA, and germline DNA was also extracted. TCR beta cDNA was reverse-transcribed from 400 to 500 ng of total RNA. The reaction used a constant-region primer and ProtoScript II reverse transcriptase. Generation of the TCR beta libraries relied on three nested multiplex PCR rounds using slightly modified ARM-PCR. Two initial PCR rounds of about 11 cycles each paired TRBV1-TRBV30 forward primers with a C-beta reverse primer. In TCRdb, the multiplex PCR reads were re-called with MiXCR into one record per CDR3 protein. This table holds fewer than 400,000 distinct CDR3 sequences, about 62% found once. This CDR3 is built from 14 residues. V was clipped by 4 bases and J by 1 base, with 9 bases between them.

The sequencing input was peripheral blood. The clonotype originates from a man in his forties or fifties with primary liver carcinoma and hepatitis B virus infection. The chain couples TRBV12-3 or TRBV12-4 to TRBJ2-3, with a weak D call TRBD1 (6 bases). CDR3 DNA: TGTGCCAGCAGTTGGGGGCAGGGCACAGATACGCAGTATTTT. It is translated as CASSWGQGTDTQYF.